This T cell receptor beta chain emerged from a study of cytomegalovirus exposure and HLA in healthy donors (dated by TCRdb to 2017 to 2019). In the study overall: According to a later analysis, the 110 or so validation repertoires were produced on the same platform as the 666 repertoires of the first cohort. The study aimed to test whether signatures of past pathogen exposure could be identified by cataloging public T cell receptors. Along with the approximately 700-subject first cohort, a separate validation cohort of over a hundred different subjects was used. To predict cytomegalovirus infection status, the study brought together high-throughput TCR immunosequencing, statistical association of individual TCRs with disease status, and machine learning.

Broader findings and caveats from the paper: The study listed around 160 TCR beta chains as associated with cytomegalovirus. It was suggested by the authors that the approach could potentially be generalized to other disease states and immunological phenotypes. The classifier was reported to diagnose cytomegalovirus status with high specificity and sensitivity in both the original and validation cohorts. In vitro tests confirmed that three of the cytomegalovirus-associated TCR beta chains recognize cytomegalovirus antigens. While some public TCRs were present in many individuals, most TCR sequences turned up only very rarely across donors. A later analysis had no HLA typing for the validation cohort, so co-occurrence there was scored across all 130 or so repertoires. Subsequent analysis determined that TCRs grouped into clusters in the first cohort also showed a tendency toward co-occurrence across the 120 validation repertoires, and approximately 93% of cluster scores exceeded 0.

Compared with germline, V lacks 5 bases and J lacks 4 bases; bases without a gene match: 6. CDR1 MNHNS and CDR2 SASEGT were looked up in the germline V gene. The CDR3, from cysteine to phenylalanine, totals 15 residues. Only CDR3 DNA is held: 45 bases, read in frame from base 1. Libraries were built with the immunoSEQ multiplex PCR assay. Regarding the original processing steps: A statistical classification framework was developed to diagnose cytomegalovirus status using the catalog of TCR beta chain sequences. Drawn from immuneACCESS, this table holds only the in-frame rearrangements with V and J called that TCRdb kept. Clones are partly lost; checked studies trace under half to an unresolved V gene and leave the rest unexplained. The D gene and trimming were derived from the DNA, and the V and J assignments and clone size from that table. Counted in this sample were more than 150,000 clones; 75% to 90% of them appeared once. The ten most abundant clones make up roughly 7% of the sample.

Separate from the approximately 670-subject first cohort, the validation cohort of about 120 subjects was the group to which the donors belonged. Points on this clone: The antigen this receptor binds is unknown. Base qualities are not recorded, but no much larger clone differs from it by a single base.

In this chain, TRBV6-1 is recombined with TRBJ2-3; 10 central nucleotides agree with TRBD2. This clonotype was obtained from a young man in good health and CMV-seropositive. Sequenced sample: PBMCs. In nucleotides, the sequence is TGTGCCAGCAGTAGTCTAGCGGGAGAGGCAGATACGCAGTATTTT. Its translation reads: CASSSLAGEADTQYF.